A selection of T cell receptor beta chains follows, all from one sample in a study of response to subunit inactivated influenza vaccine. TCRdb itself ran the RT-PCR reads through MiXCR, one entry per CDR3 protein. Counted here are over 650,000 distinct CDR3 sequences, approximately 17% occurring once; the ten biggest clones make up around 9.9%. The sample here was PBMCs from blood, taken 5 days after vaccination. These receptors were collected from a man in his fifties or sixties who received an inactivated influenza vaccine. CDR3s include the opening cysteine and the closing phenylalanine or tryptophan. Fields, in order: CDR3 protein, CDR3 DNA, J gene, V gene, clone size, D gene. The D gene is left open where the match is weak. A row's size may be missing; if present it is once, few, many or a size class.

CDR3: CASSRSQEQFF; DNA: TGCGCCAGCAGCCGCTCACAGGAGCAGTTCTTC; J: TRBJ2-1; V: TRBV4-1; size: NA; D: NA
CDR3: CSARYGNTGELFF; DNA: TGCAGTGCTCGCTACGGAAACACCGGGGAGCTGTTTTTT; J: TRBJ2-2; V: TRBV20-1; size: few; D: NA
CDR3: CASSLVVGAPSYEQYF; DNA: TGTGCCAGCAGCTTGGTTGTAGGGGCCCCGTCCTACGAGCAGTACTTC; J: TRBJ2-7; V: TRBV7-2; size: few; D: NA
CDR3: CASTERPPGGEKLFF; DNA: TGTGCCAGCACTGAAAGACCGCCGGGTGGGGAAAAACTGTTTTTT; J: TRBJ1-4; V: TRBV2; size: NA; D: NA
CDR3: CASSSDSLNQPQHF; DNA: TGTGCCAGCAGTTCCGACAGTCTCAATCAGCCCCAGCATTTT; J: TRBJ1-5; V: TRBV6-5; size: NA; D: NA
CDR3: CSVKGLAGTSDTQYF; DNA: TGCAGTGTTAAAGGACTAGCGGGGACCTCAGATACGCAGTATTTT; J: TRBJ2-3; V: TRBV20-1; size: few; D: TRBD2
CDR3: CASSTLEGGSYEQYF; DNA: TGTGCCAGTAGTACCCTGGAAGGGGGTTCCTACGAGCAGTACTTC; J: TRBJ2-7; V: TRBV19; size: NA; D: NA
CDR3: CASSTNEVNTEAFF; DNA: TGTGCCAGCAGTACAAACGAGGTGAACACTGAAGCTTTCTTT; J: TRBJ1-1; V: TRBV27; size: many; D: NA
CDR3: CSARGRTGGNYNEQFF; DNA: TGCAGTGCTAGAGGACGCACAGGGGGGAACTACAATGAGCAGTTCTTC; J: TRBJ2-1; V: TRBV20-1; size: many; D: TRBD1
CDR3: CASSTLDWSF; DNA: TGTGCCAGCAGTACTCTGGACTGGTCCTTC; J: TRBJ2-7; V: TRBV27; size: NA; D: NA
CDR3: CASNGGARETQYF; DNA: TGTGCCAGCAACGGGGGGGCCCGGGAGACCCAGTACTTC; J: TRBJ2-5; V: TRBV12-3/TRBV12-4; size: NA; D: TRBD2
CDR3: CATSRDIGRNEQFF; DNA: TGTGCCACCAGCAGAGATATAGGGCGCAATGAGCAGTTCTTC; J: TRBJ2-1; V: TRBV15; size: many; D: NA
CDR3: CASSLWTGPRSGNTIYF; DNA: TGTGCCAGCAGTTTGTGGACAGGGCCGCGCTCTGGAAACACCATATATTTT; J: TRBJ1-3; V: TRBV12-3/TRBV12-4; size: NA; D: TRBD1
CDR3: CSAREGQLSEAFF; DNA: TGCAGTGCTAGAGAGGGACAGCTGAGTGAAGCTTTCTTT; J: TRBJ1-1; V: TRBV20-1; size: many; D: TRBD1
CDR3: CSVLRGSLVQETQYF; DNA: TGCAGCGTCCTCCGGGGGAGCCTGGTCCAAGAGACCCAGTACTTC; J: TRBJ2-5; V: TRBV29-1; size: many; D: NA
CDR3: CASSSGHLYEQYF; DNA: TGTGCCAGCAGTTCGGGACATCTCTACGAGCAGTACTTC; J: TRBJ2-7; V: TRBV28; size: NA; D: NA
CDR3: CDSSYSAGSETQYF; DNA: TGTGACAGCAGTTACTCGGCAGGGTCAGAGACCCAGTACTTC; J: TRBJ2-5; V: TRBV6-7; size: NA; D: NA
CDR3: CASGQGQGEETQYF; DNA: TGTGCTAGTGGCCAGGGACAGGGCGAAGAGACCCAGTACTTC; J: TRBJ2-5; V: TRBV12-5; size: few; D: TRBD1
CDR3: CASSSRSTYEQYF; DNA: TGTGCCAGCAGCTCGAGGAGTACCTACGAGCAGTACTTC; J: TRBJ2-7; V: TRBV5-6; size: NA; D: NA
CDR3: CASSPPGQGGTEAFF; DNA: TGCGCCAGCAGCCCGCCGGGACAGGGAGGAACTGAAGCTTTCTTT; J: TRBJ1-1; V: TRBV5-1; size: few; D: TRBD1
CDR3: CSVELRAEGTQYF; DNA: TGCAGCGTGGAACTCCGGGCGGAGGGGACCCAGTACTTC; J: TRBJ2-5; V: TRBV29-1; size: few; D: NA
CDR3: CASSLAQDRVETQYF; DNA: TGTGCCAGCAGCTTAGCGCAGGACAGGGTGGAGACCCAGTACTTC; J: TRBJ2-5; V: TRBV7-9; size: NA; D: TRBD1
CDR3: CASSQDLRVETQYF; DNA: TGTGCCAGCAGCCAAGATCTGCGGGTAGAGACCCAGTACTTC; J: TRBJ2-5; V: TRBV3-1; size: NA; D: NA
CDR3: CASTPETGGITQYF; DNA: TGTGCCAGCACACCGGAAACAGGGGGCATAACGCAGTATTTT; J: TRBJ2-3; V: TRBV4-2; size: few; D: TRBD1
CDR3: CRAGEASTDTQYF; DNA: TGCAGAGCGGGAGAGGCTAGCACAGATACGCAGTATTTT; J: TRBJ2-3; V: TRBV20-1; size: few; D: TRBD2
CDR3: CAGKVTDTQYF; DNA: TGTGCCGGAAAGGTGACAGATACGCAGTATTTT; J: TRBJ2-3; V: TRBV2; size: many; D: NA
CDR3: CSATDRSSGINETQYF; DNA: TGCAGCGCAACCGACCGTTCTAGCGGGATAAATGAGACCCAGTACTTC; J: TRBJ2-5; V: TRBV29-1; size: few; D: TRBD2
CDR3: CASSQAIILPGTSGSSYEQYF; DNA: TGCGCCAGCAGCCAAGCGATAATTCTCCCCGGGACTAGCGGGAGCTCCTACGAGCAGTACTTC; J: TRBJ2-7; V: TRBV4-1; size: few; D: TRBD2
CDR3: CASSYSDPGYNEQFF; DNA: TGTGCCAGCAGTTACTCCGACCCAGGTTACAATGAGCAGTTCTTC; J: TRBJ2-1; V: TRBV6-2/TRBV6-3; size: NA; D: NA